The 20 T cell receptor beta chains below all came from one sample that was sequenced in a study of early T cells in non-severe SARS-CoV-2 infection. Each CDR3 protein is one row after TCRdb ran MiXCR on the 5' RACE reads. The data contain 80,000 to 95,000 distinct CDR3 sequences, roughly 15% of them singletons. The sample comprised whole blood. The source of these receptors is an adult who was a healthcare worker with PCR-confirmed SARS-CoV-2 infection or an uninfected control (not recorded which).

The chain couples TRBV14 to TRBJ2-1; 10 bases agree with TRBD2. CDR3 length: 17 amino acids. Per germline, CDR1 SGHDN and CDR2 FVKESK. V gave up 0 bases and J gave up 7 bases; unmatched junction bases: 9. The CDR3 reads CASSQEGQLAGRNEQFF. The DNA for the CDR3 is TGTGCCAGCAGCCAAGAGGGCCAACTAGCGGGACGAAATGAGCAGTTCTTC.

The rearrangement uses TRBV7-2 and TRBJ2-3; no clear D gene. CDR3 length equals 14 residues. Trimming left V 1 base short and J 2 bases short, with 7 bases between. The germline V gene encodes CDR1 SGHTA and CDR2 FQGNSA. In nucleotides, the CDR3 is TGTGCCAGCAGCTTAGTTAGCTACACAGATACGCAGTATTTT. This translates into CASSLVSYTDTQYF.

This clonotype came up many times. The chain employs TRBV6-1 and TRBJ2-3; D tentatively reads TRBD1 or TRBD2 (5 bases each). The CDR3 sequence is 16 residues long. The V gene's germline CDR1 is MNHNS and CDR2 SASEGT. Trimming removed 4 bases at V and 2 bases at J, with 16 bases between. The CDR3 nucleotides are TGTGCCAGCAGTGTCGGGGCAGGCGAGATCACAGATACGCAGTATTTT. Its translation: CASSVGAGEITDTQYF.

This clonotype was observed at least ten times. The gene calls are TRBV12-3 or TRBV12-4 and TRBJ1-2, with D unclear. Trimming shortened V by 7 bases and J by 2 bases, and 20 bases separated the two germline ends. The CDR3 length is 16 residues. The CDR3 DNA is TGTGCCAGCAAAAAGTTTGTCATGGGCAGCAACTATGGCTACACCTTC. This gives the protein CASKKFVMGSNYGYTF.

A note on this clonotype: The germline gene is not matched at one end of the junction; a read error may be the cause. The V call is TRBV29-1, the J call TRBJ1-1, with no clear D. The germline gives CDR1 SQVTM, CDR2 ANQGSEA. This CDR3 is built from 8 residues. The CDR3 region has the DNA TGCAGCGTTGAAACGTTGGCTTTT. It yields the protein CSVETLAF.

This clonotype has just one count. The chain links TRBV12-3 or TRBV12-4 to TRBJ2-7, with TRBD2 matching over 8 bases. Losses at the gene ends were 4 bases for V and 6 bases for J; bases not matched to a gene: 11. The CDR3 sequence is 15 residues long. The CDR3 here is CASSSSFSGGGEQYF. CDR3 nucleotide sequence: TGTGCCAGCAGTTCAAGTTTCAGCGGGGGAGGCGAGCAGTACTTC.

This clonotype was observed a few times. The chain combines TRBV7-9 with TRBJ2-4; a weak D match, TRBD1 (5 bases). Germline CDR1 SEHNR, CDR2 FQNEAQ (reference sequence). The V end was cut by 5 bases, the J end by 0 bases, with 17 bases between. The CDR3 loop spans 17 amino acids. The CDR3 here is CASSLEWGKEAKNIQYF. In nucleotides, the CDR3 is TGTGCCAGCAGCCTCGAATGGGGCAAGGAAGCCAAAAACATTCAGTACTTC.

V and J are TRBV6-5 and TRBJ2-7; 7 positions match TRBD1. Germline lookup yields CDR1 MNHEY and CDR2 SVGAGI. CDR3 size: 13 residues. V was clipped by 5 bases and J by 4 bases; unmatched bases: 5. Here the CDR3 reads CASSQGQHYEQYF. The CDR3 DNA is TGTGCCAGCAGTCAGGGACAGCATTACGAGCAGTACTTC.

This clonotype has a handful of counts. The V call is TRBV29-1, the J call TRBJ2-5; 9 bases fit TRBD1. With 6 bases clipped from V and 2 bases from J, the junction kept 1 base outside the gene matches. Germline loops: CDR1 SQVTM, CDR2 ANQGSEA. The CDR3 spans 12 residues. CDR3 bases: TGCAGCGTGGACAGGGGACAAGAGACCCAGTACTTC. Translated: CSVDRGQETQYF.

The J gene is TRBJ2-1, the V gene TRBV29-1; 7 nucleotides agree with TRBD1. This CDR3 region has 14 residues. CDR1 and CDR2 from the germline V gene are SQVTM and ANQGSEA. The junction had 8 bases not matched to a gene; V was cut back by 4 bases and J by 5 bases. CDR3 DNA: TGCAGCGTTGTAAGGGACAGCCTCAACAATGAGCAGTTCTTC. Translated: CSVVRDSLNNEQFF.

This rearrangement joins TRBV10-3 to TRBJ2-7; no clear D. Trimming took 1 base from V and 5 from J, leaving 9 bases between them. Germline loops: CDR1 ENHRY, CDR2 SYGVKD. The CDR3 has 13 amino acids. CDR3 sequence: CAISEFSDHEQYF. The CDR3 nucleotides are TGTGCCATCAGTGAGTTCTCGGACCACGAGCAGTACTTC.

This chain links TRBV5-1 with TRBJ1-4; D call uncertain. Trimming cost V 3 bases and J 2 bases, with 11 bases left between them. This CDR3 is 15 amino acids long. Looked up from germline, CDR1 is SGHRS and CDR2 is YFSETQ. Written as DNA, the CDR3 is TGCGCCAGCAGCTCGCGGGCCAGCACTAATGAAAAACTGTTTTTT. Residues: CASSSRASTNEKLFF.

The CDR3 reads CASSTDISPRETQYF. In DNA, the CDR3 is TGTGCCAGCAGTACGGACATATCGCCAAGGGAGACCCAGTACTTC. J is TRBJ2-5 and V is TRBV27; TRBD1 is a possible D gene (5 bases). Germline loops: CDR1 MNHEY, CDR2 SMNVEV (reference sequence). Trimming removed 5 bases at V and 5 bases at J, with 18 bases between. This CDR3 is built from 15 residues.

This chain uses TRBV9 with TRBJ2-7; D unclear. V lost 0 bases and J 4 bases, leaving 8 bases between the germline ends. This CDR3 contains 13 residues. Germline CDR1 SGDLS, CDR2 YYNGEE. In DNA, the CDR3 is TGTGCCAGCAGCGTAGCCCCCGGGTACGAGCAGTACTTC. Translation gives CASSVAPGYEQYF.

The CDR3 nucleotides read TGTGCCAGCAGCTTAGCGGGACAGGCCTATGGCTACACCTTC. Protein sequence: CASSLAGQAYGYTF. The J gene is TRBJ1-2, the V gene TRBV7-8; 8 nucleotides match TRBD1. This CDR3 is built from 14 residues. CDR1 is SGHVS and CDR2 is FQNEAQ in the germline V gene. Trimming cost V 0 bases and J 4 bases; bases outside gene matches: 1.

This clonotype occurred a few times. The chain combines TRBV10-2 with TRBJ1-1, with D uncertain. The length of the CDR3 is 14 residues. The germline gives CDR1 WSHSY, CDR2 SAAADI. Trimming stripped 1 base from V and 2 bases from J, with 8 bases between. The CDR3 region is CASSEFLPNTEAFF. The CDR3 DNA reads as TGCGCCAGCAGTGAGTTCCTTCCTAACACTGAAGCTTTCTTT.

There are a few counts of this clonotype. The chain has TRBV12-5 and TRBJ1-1, with a weak D call TRBD1 (6 bases). CDR3 length: 13 residues. Trimming took off 7 bases at V and 0 bases at J, with 9 bases between the two ends. Per germline, CDR1 LGHNT and CDR2 FRNRAP. The CDR3 DNA reads as TGTGCTAGTGCCTGGACAGTGAACACTGAAGCTTTCTTT. Encoded protein: CASAWTVNTEAFF. Using reference TRBV12-5 and TRBJ1-1 for the parts outside the CDR3, the full variable domain is DARVTQTPRHKVTEMGQEVTMRCQPILGHNTVFWYRQTMMQGLELLAYFRNRAPLDDSGMPKDRFSAEMPDATLATLKIQPSEPRDSAVYFCASAWTVNTEAFFGQGTRLTVV.

This clonotype has a count of ten or more. This rearrangement joins TRBV30 to TRBJ1-6; no definite D call. The CDR3 totals 12 residues. V lost 0 bases and J 14 bases, leaving 11 bases between the germline ends. CDR1 is GTSNPN, CDR2 SVGIG, per germline (reference sequence). This CDR3 reads CAWSVTVRTLHF. The CDR3 DNA reads TGTGCCTGGAGTGTAACCGTGCGGACCCTCCACTTT. The full variable domain, rest sourced from reference TRBV30 and TRBJ1-6, is SQTIHQWPATLVQPVGSPLSLECTVEGTSNPNLYWYRQAAGRGLQLLFYSVGIGQISSEVPQNLSASRPQDRQFILSSKKLLLSDSGFYLCAWSVTVRTLHFGNGTRLTVT.

The table lists this clonotype with many counts. J is TRBJ2-7 and V is TRBV20-1; either TRBD1 or TRBD2 may supply D (6 bases each). This CDR3 region has 14 residues. Per germline, CDR1 DFQATT and CDR2 SNEGSKA (reference sequence). V shed 4 bases and J shed 5 bases, with 18 bases lying between them. The CDR3 region has the DNA TGCAGTGCTACCGTCGGGGGCCCGGGGGACGAGCAGTACTTC. It is translated as CSATVGGPGDEQYF.

This clonotype showed up just a few times. This chain links TRBV20-1 with TRBJ1-5; D is undetermined. The ends were cut back, 3 bases at V and 4 bases at J, with 7 bases in the middle. This CDR3 has 12 amino acids. From germline, CDR1 is DFQATT and CDR2 SNEGSKA (reference sequence). Written as DNA, the CDR3 is TGCAGTGCTAGGGACGTAAATCAGCCCCAGCATTTT. Translation gives CSARDVNQPQHF.